These 9 T cell receptor beta chains came from one sample sequenced in a study of blood T cell repertoires in COVID-19. Only in-frame clones appear in the TCRdb table, and some are missing; sequencing was by immunoSEQ multiplex PCR. The sample contains roughly 300,000 clones, over 70% of which appear only once. Sample: peripheral blood. The receptors stem from a woman aged 50 to 60 with acute or convalescent COVID-19.

The V call is TRBV7-6, the J call TRBJ1-4; 10 bases align to TRBD1. CDR3 length: 16 residues. Germline V lookup: CDR1 SGHVS, CDR2 FNYEAQ. V was pared by 3 bases and J by 7 bases, with 8 bases of the junction left unmatched. The CDR3 coding sequence is TGTGCCAGCAGCTTGGGCGGACAGGGGGTTGGTGAAAAACTGTTTTTT. This gives the protein CASSLGGQGVGEKLFF.

The chain combines TRBV4-1 with TRBJ2-5; 10 bases map to TRBD2. Germline CDR1 is MGHRA and CDR2 is YSYEKL. The CDR3 runs to 16 residues. The V segment lost 1 base and the J segment 2 bases; nucleotides outside the gene matches: 4. Here the CDR3 DNA reads TGCGCCAGCAGCCAAGGCCCGGGACTAGCGCAAGAGACCCAGTACTTC. Protein sequence: CASSQGPGLAQETQYF.

The chain recombines TRBV6-5 with TRBJ2-1, with 7 bases matching TRBD1. CDR3 size: 15 residues. Germline assignment: CDR1 MNHEY and CDR2 SVGAGI. The junction had 5 bases not matched to a gene; V was cut back by 6 bases and J by 0 bases. CDR3: CASSGTASSYNEQFF. CDR3 sequence (DNA): TGTGCCAGCAGCGGGACAGCGAGCTCCTACAATGAGCAGTTCTTC.

This sequence joins TRBV19 and TRBJ1-1; 9 bases match TRBD1. The CDR3 length is 15 residues. V was pared by 10 bases and J by 1 base, with 10 bases of the junction left unmatched. Germline-derived CDR1 and CDR2 are LNHDA and SQIVND (reference sequence). CDR3 loop: CATRDRVQGNTEAFF. CDR3 DNA: TGTGCCACCCGGGACAGGGTTCAAGGGAACACTGAAGCTTTCTTT. Filled out from reference TRBV19 and TRBJ1-1, the complete variable domain reads DGGITQSPKYLFRKEGQNVTLSCEQNLNHDAMYWYRQDPGQGLRLIYYSQIVNDFQKGDIAEGYSVSREKKESFPLTVTSAQKNPTAFYLCATRDRVQGNTEAFFGQGTRLTVV.

The chain employs TRBV18 and TRBJ1-5; a weak D match, TRBD1 (5 bases). This CDR3 contains 16 residues. Trimming pared 3 bases from V and 6 bases from J, leaving 18 bases between. Germline V gene lookup returns CDR1 KGHSH and CDR2 LQKENI. The DNA for the CDR3 is TGTGCCAGCTCACCCCTAGGCCAGGGTCCGGGTCAGCCCCAGCATTTT. Translating gives CASSPLGQGPGQPQHF.

The gene calls are TRBV10-3 and TRBJ2-7; 10 bases agree with TRBD1. This CDR3 has 15 amino acids. Germline V CDR1 and CDR2: ENHRY, SYGVKD. Losses at the gene ends were 5 bases for V and 3 bases for J; bases not matched to a gene: 7. CDR3 residues: CAISKGTGENYEQYF. The CDR3, as DNA: TGTGCCATCAGTAAAGGGACAGGGGAAAACTACGAGCAGTACTTC.

This clone has more than one count but fewer than ten. This chain links TRBV7-9 with TRBJ1-4; 7 bases are shared with TRBD1. Germline V gene data show CDR1 as SEHNR and CDR2 as FQNEAQ (reference sequence). The length of the CDR3 is 14 residues. J lost 7 bases, V lost 6 bases, and 8 bases had no gene match. The CDR3, as DNA: TGTGCCAGCAGTCCAACAGGGGAACCTGAAAAACTGTTTTTT. Protein product: CASSPTGEPEKLFF.

J is TRBJ2-5 and V is TRBV28; tentative D call: TRBD1 (6 bases). Germline CDR1 and CDR2: MDHEN and SYDVKM. The V end was cut by 11 bases, the J end by 5 bases, with 21 bases between. The CDR3 spans 14 residues. The CDR3 loop is CASTTGTPSETQYF. The CDR3, as DNA: TGTGCCTCCACTACCGGGACACCGAGCGAGACCCAGTACTTC.

The J gene is TRBJ1-2, the V gene TRBV10-3; D might be TRBD1 (6 bases). Trimming took off 3 bases at V and 0 bases at J, with 26 bases between the two ends. The germline V gene has CDR1 ENHRY and CDR2 SYGVKD. This CDR3 has 20 residues. The CDR3 sequence: CAISELIRGSGERANYGYTF. DNA for the CDR3: TGTGCCATCAGTGAATTGATAAGGGGGTCGGGTGAAAGAGCTAACTATGGCTACACCTTC.